This record concerns one T cell receptor beta chain sequence. Antigen specificity is unknown. Time point specified: blood 4 weeks post-SBRT, at nephrectomy. Specified treatment: 15 Gy SBRT to primary tumor, nephrectomy 4 weeks later. Nephrectomy followed 15 Gy stereotactic body radiation by 4 weeks. The patient's renal cell carcinoma had clear cell pathology. Profiled with immunoSEQ multiplex PCR; TCRdb holds only in-frame clones, not every one. The table records about 40,000 clones, about 82% of them present only once. This specimen belongs to a study of radiation and T cells in renal cell carcinoma. Points from the study as a whole: Baseline intratumoral clonotype presence is unknown without pretreatment biopsies.

The source of this sequence is a woman between 65 and 79 years old with renal cell carcinoma. Sequencing used blood, obtained from a patient whose treatment included radiotherapy and nephrectomy.

The CDR3 region is CAWSRDDEKLFF. CDR3 DNA: TGTGCCTGGAGCAGGGATGATGAAAAACTGTTTTTT. The rearrangement joins TRBV30 to TRBJ1-4; D is possibly TRBD1 (5 bases). Trimming removed 3 bases at V and 6 bases at J, with 8 bases between. The germline V gene has CDR1 GTSNPN and CDR2 SVGIG (reference sequence). The CDR3 contains 12 residues.